This TCR beta chain was recorded in a study of CD8 T cells in Susac syndrome (dated by TCRdb to the late 2010s). For the wider study: The study used repertoire sequencing to test whether antigen drove CD8+ T cell activation and differentiation in Susac syndrome.

Peripheral blood CD8+ and CD4+ T cells from healthy donors, Susac syndrome patients and multiple sclerosis patients were profiled by high-throughput TCR beta sequencing. Treatment-naive patients with stable or active relapsing-remitting disease fulfilling revised McDonald criteria were used as multiple sclerosis controls. Bulk CD8+ and CD4+ T cells were purified by magnetic negative isolation, while CD8+ TEMRA cells were enriched using FACS. Blood was drawn into EDTA tubes, processed within 24 hours, and PBMCs were isolated by density gradient centrifugation. PBMCs intended for TCR sequencing were cryopreserved in liquid nitrogen and thawed later in a water bath at 37 degrees C. The sorted or isolated CD4+, CD8+ and CD8+ TEMRA cells reached a purity of at least 90%. CDR1 and CDR2 (MNHEY, SMNVEV) derive from the germline V gene (reference sequence). For this chain, trimming is 4 bases at the V end and 6 bases at the J end, and the number of junction bases without a gene match is 11. Its CDR3 holds 15 amino acids, cysteine through phenylalanine. Of all the DNA, just the CDR3 is kept, 45 bases in frame from base 1.

Concerning this clonotype itself: Its recognized antigen is unknown. Base quality data are lacking; no much larger clone is found one base away.

RNA was extracted using the RNeasy kit, and roughly 0.5 to 1 microgram was reverse transcribed with random hexamers. The immunoSEQ multiplex PCR assay, which covers 54 Vbeta and 13 Jbeta segments, was used to amplify TCR beta CDR3 regions. To correct PCR amplification bias, a synthetic template baseline was used for both primer optimization and computational correction. The authors' pipeline ran thus. Reads were annotated to V, D and J genes according to IMGT and were analyzed with immunoSEQ Analyzer, with only productive sequences retained. To calculate clonality, Shannon entropy was normalized by log2 of the number of productive unique sequences and then subtracted from one. For each patient and control, public and private clones were evaluated among the 100 most prevalent clones. Susac-specific clones were defined as absent from healthy and MS cohorts, roughly 1,100 published viral clones and other ImmuneACCESS disease sequences. TCRdb handled the public reads itself, with Q25 trimming in fastp and clone calling in MiXCR, and kept productive beta chains. All rows with the same CDR3 protein become a single entry with the most common DNA and genes. TCRdb's processing, not the study's, gives the V and J calls here. The sample table holds some 170,000 distinct CDR3 sequences, of which 94% were seen once. Clones ranked in the top ten supply 0.085% to 0.095% of the sample.

General conclusions and limits of the study: The TCR sequencing and HLA analysis was acknowledged to have included a relatively small number of individuals.

The specimen sequenced was CD4+ T cells from PBMCs. This sequence uses TRBV27 and TRBJ2-7, with 8 junctional bases fitting TRBD2. The clonotype was recovered from a human donor with multiple sclerosis. This receptor carries the CDR3 CASSSRAGVGGEQYF. DNA sequence: TGTGCCAGCAGTTCCAGAGCGGGAGTAGGAGGCGAGCAGTACTTC.